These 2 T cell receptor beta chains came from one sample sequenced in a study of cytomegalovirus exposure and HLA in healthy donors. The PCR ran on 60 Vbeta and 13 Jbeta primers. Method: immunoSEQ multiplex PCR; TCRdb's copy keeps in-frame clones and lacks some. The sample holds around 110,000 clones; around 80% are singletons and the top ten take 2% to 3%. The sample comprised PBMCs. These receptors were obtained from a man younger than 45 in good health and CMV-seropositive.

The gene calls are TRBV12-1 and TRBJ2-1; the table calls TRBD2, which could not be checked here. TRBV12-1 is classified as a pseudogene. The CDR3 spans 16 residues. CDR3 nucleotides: TGTGCCAGCAGCTTTGAAGGGACTAGCGATTTGAATGAGCAGTTCTTC. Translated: CASSFEGTSDLNEQFF.

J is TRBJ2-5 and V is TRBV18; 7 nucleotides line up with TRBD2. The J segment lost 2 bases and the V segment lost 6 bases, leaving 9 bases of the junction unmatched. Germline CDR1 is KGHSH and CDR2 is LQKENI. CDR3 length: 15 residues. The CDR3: CASSPRDYSQETQYF. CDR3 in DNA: TGTGCCAGCTCCCCCCGGGACTACAGTCAAGAGACCCAGTACTTC.